The clone carrying this T cell receptor (beta chain) appeared many times. Its antigen is not identified. CAS ≥3, NOSPECS ≥4, moderate-to-severe activity and duration under 3 months marked donors with ophthalmopathy. Excluded: other autoimmune disease, uncontrolled infection, pregnancy or lactation. PBMCs were density-gradient isolated from roughly 9.5 ml fresh blood. The data derive from a study of Graves' ophthalmopathy and Graves' hyperthyroidism. Study-wide findings and caveats: The model predicted ophthalmopathy progression with 60% to 71% sensitivity and around 72% specificity.

RNA transcripts served as template for amplifying TCR beta CDR3 sequences. An initial RT-PCR round employing HTBI primers preceded a second-round multiplex PCR. Via MiXCR, TCRdb re-called the multiplex PCR reads, giving one row per CDR3 protein. Of roughly 700,000 distinct CDR3 sequences listed, 40% were seen once; the top ten hold approximately 46%. The sequenced sample was peripheral blood. The sequence came from an adult man with Graves' ophthalmopathy.

DNA of the CDR3: TGTGCCAGCAGCCCGGACTCAATCTACGAGCAGTACTTC. Translating it yields CASSPDSIYEQYF. The rearrangement uses TRBV7-9 and TRBJ2-7; a possible D gene is TRBD2 (5 bases). CDR3 length equals 13 residues. V was shortened by 5 bases and J by 3 bases, with 11 bases between the two germline ends. Germline CDR1 and CDR2: SEHNR and FQNEAQ (reference sequence).